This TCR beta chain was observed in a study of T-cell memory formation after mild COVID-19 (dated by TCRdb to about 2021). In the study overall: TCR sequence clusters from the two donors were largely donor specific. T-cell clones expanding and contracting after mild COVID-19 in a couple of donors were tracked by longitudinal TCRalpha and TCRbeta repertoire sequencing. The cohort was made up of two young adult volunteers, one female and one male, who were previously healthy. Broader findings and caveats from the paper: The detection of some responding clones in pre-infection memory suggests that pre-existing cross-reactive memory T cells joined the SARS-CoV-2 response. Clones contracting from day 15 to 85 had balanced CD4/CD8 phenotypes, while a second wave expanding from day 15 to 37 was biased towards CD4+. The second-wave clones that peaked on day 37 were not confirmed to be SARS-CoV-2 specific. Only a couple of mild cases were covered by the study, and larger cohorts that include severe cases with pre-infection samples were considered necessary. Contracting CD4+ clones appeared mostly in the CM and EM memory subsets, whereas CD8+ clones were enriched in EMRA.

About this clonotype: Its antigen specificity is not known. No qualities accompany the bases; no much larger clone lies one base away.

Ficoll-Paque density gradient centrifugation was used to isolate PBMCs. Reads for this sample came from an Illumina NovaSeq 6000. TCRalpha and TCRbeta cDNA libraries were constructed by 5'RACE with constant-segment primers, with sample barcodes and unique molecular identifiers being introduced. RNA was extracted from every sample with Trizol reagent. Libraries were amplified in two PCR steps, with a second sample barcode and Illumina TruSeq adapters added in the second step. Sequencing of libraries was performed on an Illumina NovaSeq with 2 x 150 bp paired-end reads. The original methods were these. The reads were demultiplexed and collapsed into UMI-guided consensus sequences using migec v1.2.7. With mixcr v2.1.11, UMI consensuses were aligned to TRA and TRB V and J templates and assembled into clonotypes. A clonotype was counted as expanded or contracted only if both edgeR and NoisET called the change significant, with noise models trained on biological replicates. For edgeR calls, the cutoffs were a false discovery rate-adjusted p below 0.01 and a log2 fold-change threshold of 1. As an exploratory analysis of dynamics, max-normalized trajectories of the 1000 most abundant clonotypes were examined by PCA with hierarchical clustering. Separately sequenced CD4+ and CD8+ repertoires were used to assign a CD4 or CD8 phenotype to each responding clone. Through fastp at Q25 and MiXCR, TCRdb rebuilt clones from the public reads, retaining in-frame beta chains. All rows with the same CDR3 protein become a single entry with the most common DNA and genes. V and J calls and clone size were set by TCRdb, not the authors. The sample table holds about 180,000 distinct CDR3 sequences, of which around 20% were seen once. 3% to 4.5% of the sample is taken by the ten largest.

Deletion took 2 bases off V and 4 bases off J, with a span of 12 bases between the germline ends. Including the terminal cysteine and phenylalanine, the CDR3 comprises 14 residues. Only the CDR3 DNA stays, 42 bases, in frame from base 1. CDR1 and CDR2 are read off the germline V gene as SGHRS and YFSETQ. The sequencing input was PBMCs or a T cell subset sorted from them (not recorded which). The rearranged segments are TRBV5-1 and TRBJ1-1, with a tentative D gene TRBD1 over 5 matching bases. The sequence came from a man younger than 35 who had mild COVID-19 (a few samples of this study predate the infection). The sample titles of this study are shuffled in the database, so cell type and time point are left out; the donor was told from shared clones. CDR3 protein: CASSLSGLGTEAFF. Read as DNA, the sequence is TGCGCCAGCAGCTTATCGGGGCTCGGCACTGAAGCTTTCTTT.